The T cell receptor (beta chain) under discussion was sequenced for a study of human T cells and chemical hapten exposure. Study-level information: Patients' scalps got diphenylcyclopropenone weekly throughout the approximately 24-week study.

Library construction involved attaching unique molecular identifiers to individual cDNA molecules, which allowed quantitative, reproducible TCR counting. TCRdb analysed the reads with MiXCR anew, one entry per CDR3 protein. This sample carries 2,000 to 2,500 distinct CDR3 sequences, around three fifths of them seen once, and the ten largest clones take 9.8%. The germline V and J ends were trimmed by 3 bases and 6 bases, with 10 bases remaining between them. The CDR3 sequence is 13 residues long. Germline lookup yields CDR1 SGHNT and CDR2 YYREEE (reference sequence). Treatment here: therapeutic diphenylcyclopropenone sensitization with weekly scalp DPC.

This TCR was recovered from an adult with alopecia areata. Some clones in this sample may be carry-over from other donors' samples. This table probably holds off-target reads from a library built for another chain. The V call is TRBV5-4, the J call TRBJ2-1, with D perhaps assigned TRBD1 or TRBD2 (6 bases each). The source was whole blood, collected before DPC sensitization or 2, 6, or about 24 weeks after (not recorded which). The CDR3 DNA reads TGTGCCAGCAGCTGGGGGGCCGCCAATGAGCAGTTCTTC. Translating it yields CASSWGAANEQFF.